This T cell receptor beta chain was recorded in a study of T cells in Graves' hyperthyroidism and ophthalmopathy. Study-wide points: Before onset, ophthalmopathy was predicted by the model a median roughly six months earlier. Most thyroid-expanded clonotypes above 0.001 were also found in blood.

On this clonotype itself: Antigen: not known.

Patients having uncontrolled infection, another autoimmune disease, pregnancy or lactation were not included. The blood sample dates from first hyperthyroidism diagnosis, preceding any ophthalmopathy symptoms. The CDR3 consists of 15 residues. Trimming stripped 7 bases from V and 1 base from J, with 13 bases between. TCR beta CDR3 regions were amplified from RNA. TCR CDR3 regions were first amplified by RT-PCR with HTBI primers. TCRdb analysed the multiplex PCR reads with MiXCR anew, one entry per CDR3 protein. The table shows over 700,000 distinct CDR3 sequences, with 18% occurring only once. Input material: blood. V and J are TRBV12-3 or TRBV12-4 and TRBJ2-2; D is possibly TRBD2 (6 bases). The TCR sequence derives from a woman in her forties or fifties with Graves' hyperthyroidism that later progressed to Graves' ophthalmopathy. The CDR3 here is CASTMGLGNTGELFF. The CDR3 bases are TGTGCCAGCACAATGGGACTGGGGAACACCGGGGAGCTGTTTTTT.